The 8 T cell receptor beta chains reported below all come from one sample, sequenced in a study of cytomegalovirus exposure and HLA in healthy donors. The PCR was carried out with 60 Vbeta primers and 13 Jbeta primers. TCRdb's table, derived via immunoSEQ multiplex PCR, lists solely in-frame clones and lacks some. The repertoire holds about 260,000 clones, with about 66% as singletons. Sequencing input: PBMCs. These receptors were taken from a female donor in good health and CMV-seronegative.

This sequence joins TRBV29-1 and TRBJ2-3; a weak D match, TRBD1 (5 bases). V dropped 4 bases and J dropped 0 bases, with 11 bases sitting between them. Germline CDR1 reads SQVTM; CDR2 reads ANQGSEA. The CDR3 is 14 residues long. The DNA for the CDR3 is TGCAGCGTTGGGCAGGGCCCTAGCACAGATACGCAGTATTTT. Its translation is CSVGQGPSTDTQYF.

The rearrangement joins TRBV4-1 to TRBJ2-5, with D possibly being TRBD2 (5 bases). The CDR3 has 14 residues. Trimming shortened V by 4 bases and J by 0 bases, and 9 bases separated the two germline ends. In germline, CDR1 is MGHRA, CDR2 YSYEKL. CDR3 region: CASSRGLYQETQYF. CDR3 coding DNA: TGCGCCAGCAGCCGAGGGCTTTACCAAGAGACCCAGTACTTC.

The CDR3 DNA reads TGTGCCAGTAGTACCACAGGGGGAAGAGATACGCAGTATTTT. Its protein is CASSTTGGRDTQYF. The chain couples TRBV19 to TRBJ2-3; 8 nucleotides match TRBD1. Looked up from germline, CDR1 is LNHDA and CDR2 is SQIVND (reference sequence). The CDR3 is 14 residues long. V was clipped by 4 bases and J by 5 bases; unmatched bases: 5.

This chain connects TRBV2 to TRBJ1-2; D is perhaps TRBD1 (6 bases). The V and J ends lost 2 bases and 8 bases respectively, with 12 bases between them. The CDR3 contains 13 residues. Germline CDR1 reads SNHLY; CDR2 reads FYNNEI. As DNA, the CDR3 is TGTGCCAGCAGTGAATTCCCAAGGGGGGGCTACACCTTC. Translation gives CASSEFPRGGYTF.

The V gene is TRBV5-1, the J gene TRBJ1-1; D perhaps matches TRBD1 (6 bases). Trimming shortened V by 2 bases and J by 10 bases, and 24 bases separated the two germline ends. Germline values: CDR1 SGHRS, CDR2 YFSETQ. CDR3 length: 16 residues. As DNA, the CDR3 is TGCGCCAGCAGCTTACAGGGCTATGCCCAATTGAGTGGAGCTTTCTTT. The encoded protein is CASSLQGYAQLSGAFF.

Written as DNA, the CDR3 is TGTGCCAGCAGTTTCCCGGGGGGCCGAGGTCAGCCCCAGCATTTT. This codes for CASSFPGGRGQPQHF. The chain is built from TRBV28 and TRBJ1-5; D may be TRBD1 (6 bases). The germline V gene has CDR1 MDHEN and CDR2 SYDVKM. Trimming stripped 3 bases from V and 6 bases from J, with 15 bases between. The CDR3 is 15 amino acids.

This sequence joins TRBV14 and TRBJ1-1; 9 bases are shared with TRBD1. Germline CDR1 SGHDN, CDR2 FVKESK. This CDR3 has 15 residues. With V trimmed by 3 bases and J by 6 bases, 8 bases remained unmatched. The CDR3, as DNA: TGTGCCAGCAGCCATACAGGGGGCCGTGCGGCTGAAGCTTTCTTT. It codes for CASSHTGGRAAEAFF.

The chain joins TRBV6-6 to TRBJ2-1, with D perhaps matching TRBD2 (6 bases). The CDR3 is 15 residues long. Trimming pared 2 bases from V and 0 bases from J, leaving 8 bases between. Per the germline V gene, CDR1 is MNHNY and CDR2 is SVGAGI (reference sequence). This chain's CDR3 is CASSYGGTSYNEQFF. The DNA of the CDR3 is TGTGCCAGCAGTTACGGGGGGACCTCCTACAATGAGCAGTTCTTC.